This T cell receptor (beta chain) appears in the sequencing data of a study of metastatic and nonmetastatic thyroid tumors. Overall study: Malignant thyroid and benign thyroid patients provided blood and tumor or nodule tissue whose repertoires were compared. The study's findings and limits: A significant increase in TCR beta diversity was reportedly seen in malignant thyroid tumors relative to benign nodules, in blood and tumor.

The authors' processing: A distant-metastasis classifier for papillary thyroid cancer was built using CDR3 differences across clinicopathological groups. TCRdb re-analyzed the PCR reads using MiXCR. TCRdb's processing, not the authors', yielded these V and J calls. The table records about 10,000 clones, about 30% of them present only once. All patients were treatment-naive before thyroid surgery. Notes on this clone: Its antigen is unidentified.

The V and J ends lost 3 bases and 0 bases, in that order; junction bases with no gene match: 11. Germline CDR1 reads SGHAT; CDR2 reads FQNNGV. This CDR3 spans 18 amino acids. Sequencing input: tumor tissue. The receptor comes from a female donor with papillary thyroid cancer or a benign thyroid nodule (not recorded which). Some clones in this sample may be carry-over from other donors' samples. The rearrangement joins TRBV11-2 to TRBJ2-3; 8 bases fit TRBD2. CDR3 amino acids: CASSLVAAGGVSTDTQYF. CDR3 DNA: TGTGCCAGCAGCTTGGTCGCGGCGGGAGGAGTTAGCACAGATACGCAGTATTTT.